This T cell receptor (beta chain) was documented in a study of T cell repertoires in cytomegalovirus infection. The V gene's germline CDR1 is SGDLS and CDR2 YYNGEE. The CDR3 totals 15 residues. V lost 0 bases to trimming and J lost 4 bases, with 13 bases between them. Using its own MiXCR run on the reads, TCRdb lists one record per CDR3 protein. The repertoire has 830,000 or so distinct CDR3 sequences, 30% to 35% of them found once; the top ten carry about an eighth. This clonotype was picked up a small number of times. Its antigen is still unknown. The receptor comes from a human donor in good health (CMV status not recorded). Some clones in this sample may be carry-over from other donors' samples. This rearrangement joins TRBV9 to TRBJ1-2, with no clear D. The sample here was cultured CD8+ T cells from PBMCs, taken from culture after CMV antigen stimulation. CDR3 in amino acids: CASSVDGEFSYGYTF. DNA of the CDR3: TGTGCCAGCAGCGTAGATGGGGAGTTTAGCTATGGCTACACCTTC. Complete variable domain (other parts from reference TRBV9 and TRBJ1-2): DSGVTQTPKHLITATGQRVTLRCSPRSGDLSVYWYQQSLDQGLQFLIQYYNGEERAKGNILERFSAQQFPDLHSELNLSSLELGDSALYFCASSVDGEFSYGYTFGSGTRLTVV.